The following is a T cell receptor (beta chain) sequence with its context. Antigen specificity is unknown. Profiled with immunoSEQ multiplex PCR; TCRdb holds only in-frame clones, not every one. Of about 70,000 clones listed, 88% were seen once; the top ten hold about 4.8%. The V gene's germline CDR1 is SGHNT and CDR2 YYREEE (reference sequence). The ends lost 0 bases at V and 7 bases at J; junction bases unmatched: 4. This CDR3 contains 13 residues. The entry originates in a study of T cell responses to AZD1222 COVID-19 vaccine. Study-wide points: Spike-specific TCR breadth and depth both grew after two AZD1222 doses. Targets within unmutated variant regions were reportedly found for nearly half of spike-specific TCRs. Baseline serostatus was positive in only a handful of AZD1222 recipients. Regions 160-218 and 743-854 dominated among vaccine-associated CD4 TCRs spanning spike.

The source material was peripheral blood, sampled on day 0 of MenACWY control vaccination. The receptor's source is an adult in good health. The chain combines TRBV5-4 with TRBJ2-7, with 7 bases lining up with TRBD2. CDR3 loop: CASSLEPAGEQYF. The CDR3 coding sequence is TGTGCCAGCAGCTTGGAGCCAGCGGGGGAGCAGTACTTC.